Detailed here is one TCR beta chain. The repertoire was sequenced with immunoSEQ multiplex PCR; TCRdb's copy has only in-frame clones and lacks some. This table has roughly 150,000 clones, 80% appearing once. CDR1 and CDR2 (germline): SNHLY, FYNNEI. The V gene end was trimmed by 5 bases and the J gene end by 1 base; junction bases not matched to a gene: 3. This CDR3 spans 14 amino acids. The sample belongs to a study of blood T cell repertoires in COVID-19. This clonotype was sampled from a man aged 35 to 55 who had recovered from COVID-19. This rearrangement joins TRBV2 to TRBJ2-5; 8 nucleotides align to TRBD2. The specimen was PBMCs or T cells enriched from blood (not recorded which). CDR3 in amino acids: CASSRTSPQETQYF. In nucleotides, the CDR3 is TGTGCCAGCAGTCGGACTAGCCCCCAAGAGACCCAGTACTTC.